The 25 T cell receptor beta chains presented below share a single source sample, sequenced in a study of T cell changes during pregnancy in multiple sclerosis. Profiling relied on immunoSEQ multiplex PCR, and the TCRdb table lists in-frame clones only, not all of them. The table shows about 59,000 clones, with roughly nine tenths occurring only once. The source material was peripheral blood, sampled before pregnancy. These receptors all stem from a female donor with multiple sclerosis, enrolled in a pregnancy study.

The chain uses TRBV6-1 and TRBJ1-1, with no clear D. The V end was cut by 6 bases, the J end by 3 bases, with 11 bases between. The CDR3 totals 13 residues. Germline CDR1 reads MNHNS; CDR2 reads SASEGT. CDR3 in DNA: TGTGCCAGCAGCCTTCAGGCCCACACTGAAGCTTTCTTT. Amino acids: CASSLQAHTEAFF.

The DNA for the CDR3 is TGCGCCAGCAGCACCCACCCCACAGGGCAAGAGACCCAGTACTTC. Its protein is CASSTHPTGQETQYF. V gene TRBV5-1 combines with J gene TRBJ2-5, with D possibly being TRBD1 (6 bases). The V gene lost 4 bases and the J gene lost 2 bases, with 15 bases spanning the gap. Looked up from germline, CDR1 is SGHRS and CDR2 is YFSETQ. The CDR3 spans 15 residues.

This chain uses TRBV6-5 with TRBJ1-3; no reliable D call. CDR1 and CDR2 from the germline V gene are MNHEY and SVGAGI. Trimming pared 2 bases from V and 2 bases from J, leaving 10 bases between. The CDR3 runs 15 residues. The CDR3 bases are TGTGCCAGCAGTTACGGCAGGATTGCTGGAAACACCATATATTTT. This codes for CASSYGRIAGNTIYF.

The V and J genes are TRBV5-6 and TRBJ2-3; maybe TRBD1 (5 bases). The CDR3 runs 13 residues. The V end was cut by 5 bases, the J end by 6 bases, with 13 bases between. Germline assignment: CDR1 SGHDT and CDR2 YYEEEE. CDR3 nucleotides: TGTGCCAGCAGTTGGGGCGTCGGGGATACGCAGTATTTT. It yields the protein CASSWGVGDTQYF.

DNA of the CDR3: TGTGCCATCAGCACCCTAGATTCTAGCACAGATACGCAGTATTTT. Translated, it gives CAISTLDSSTDTQYF. V is TRBV10-3 and J is TRBJ2-3; unclear D gene. The germline gives CDR1 ENHRY, CDR2 SYGVKD. With 6 bases removed from V and 0 bases from J, the gap between germline ends came to 13 bases. CDR3 size: 15 residues.

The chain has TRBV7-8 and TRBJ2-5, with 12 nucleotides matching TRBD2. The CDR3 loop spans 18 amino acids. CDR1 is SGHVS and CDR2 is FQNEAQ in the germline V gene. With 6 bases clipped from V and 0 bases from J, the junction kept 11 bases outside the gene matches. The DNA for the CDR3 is TGTGCCAGCAGTTTCAGGCTAGCGGGGGGGGTGTACCAAGAGACCCAGTACTTC. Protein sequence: CASSFRLAGGVYQETQYF.

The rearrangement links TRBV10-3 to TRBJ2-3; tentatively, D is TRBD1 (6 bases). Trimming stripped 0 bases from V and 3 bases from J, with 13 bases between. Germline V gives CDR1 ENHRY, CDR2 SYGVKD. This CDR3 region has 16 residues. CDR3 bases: TGTGCCATCAGTGAGTCAATAAGCAGGGGTACAGATACGCAGTATTTT. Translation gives CAISESISRGTDTQYF.

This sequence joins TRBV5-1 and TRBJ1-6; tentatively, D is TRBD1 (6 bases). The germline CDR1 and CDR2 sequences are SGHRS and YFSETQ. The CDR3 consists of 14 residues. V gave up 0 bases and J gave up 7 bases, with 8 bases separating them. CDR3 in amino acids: CASSLGGQNSPLHF. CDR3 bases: TGCGCCAGCAGCTTGGGGGGGCAGAATTCACCCCTCCACTTT.

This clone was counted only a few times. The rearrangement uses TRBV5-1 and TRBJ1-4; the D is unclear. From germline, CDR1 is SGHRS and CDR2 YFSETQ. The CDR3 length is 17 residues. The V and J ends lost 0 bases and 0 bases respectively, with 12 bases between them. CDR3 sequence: CASSLDSSTATNEKLFF. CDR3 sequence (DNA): TGCGCCAGCAGCTTGGACAGTTCGACCGCAACTAATGAAAAACTGTTTTTT.

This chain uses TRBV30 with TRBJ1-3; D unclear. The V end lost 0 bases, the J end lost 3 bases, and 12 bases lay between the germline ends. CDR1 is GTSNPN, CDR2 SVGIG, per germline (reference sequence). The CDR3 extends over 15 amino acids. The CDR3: CAWSVMAGFGNTIYF. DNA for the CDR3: TGTGCCTGGAGTGTCATGGCGGGCTTTGGAAACACCATATATTTT.

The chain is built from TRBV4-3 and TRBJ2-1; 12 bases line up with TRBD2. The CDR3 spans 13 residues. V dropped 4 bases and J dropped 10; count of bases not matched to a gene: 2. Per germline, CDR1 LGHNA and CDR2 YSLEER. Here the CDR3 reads CASSRGLAGEQFF. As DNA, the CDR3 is TGCGCCAGCAGCCGCGGACTAGCGGGGGAGCAGTTCTTC.

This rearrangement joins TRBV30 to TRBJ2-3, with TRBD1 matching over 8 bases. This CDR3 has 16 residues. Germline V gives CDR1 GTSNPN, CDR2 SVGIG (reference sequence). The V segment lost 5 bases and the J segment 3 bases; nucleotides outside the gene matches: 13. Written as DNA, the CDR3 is TGTGCCTGGGGCGAAGGTTGGGACAGGAAGACAGATACGCAGTATTTT. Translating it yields CAWGEGWDRKTDTQYF.

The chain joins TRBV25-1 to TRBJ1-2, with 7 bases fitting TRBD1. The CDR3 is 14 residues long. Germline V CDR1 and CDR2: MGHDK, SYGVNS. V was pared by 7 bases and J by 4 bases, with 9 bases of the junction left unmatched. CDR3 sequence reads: CASTRTGGSYGYTF. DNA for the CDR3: TGTGCCAGCACACGGACAGGAGGTAGCTATGGCTACACCTTC.

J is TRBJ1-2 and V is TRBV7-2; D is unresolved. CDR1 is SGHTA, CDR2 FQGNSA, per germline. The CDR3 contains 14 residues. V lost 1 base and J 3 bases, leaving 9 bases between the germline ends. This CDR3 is CASSLGLADYGYTF. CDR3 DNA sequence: TGTGCCAGCAGCTTAGGACTGGCCGACTATGGCTACACCTTC. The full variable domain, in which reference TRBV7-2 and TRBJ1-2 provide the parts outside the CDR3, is GAGVSQSPSNKVTEKGKDVELRCDPISGHTALYWYRQSLGQGLEFLIYFQGNSAPDKSGLPSDRFSAERTGGSVSTLTIQRTQQEDSAVYLCASSLGLADYGYTFGSGTRLTVV.

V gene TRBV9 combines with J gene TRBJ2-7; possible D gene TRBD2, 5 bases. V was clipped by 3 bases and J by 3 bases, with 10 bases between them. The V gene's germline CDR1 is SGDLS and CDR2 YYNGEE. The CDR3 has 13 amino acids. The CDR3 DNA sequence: TGTGCCAGCAGCGCCGACTACCACTACGAGCAGTACTTC. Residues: CASSADYHYEQYF.

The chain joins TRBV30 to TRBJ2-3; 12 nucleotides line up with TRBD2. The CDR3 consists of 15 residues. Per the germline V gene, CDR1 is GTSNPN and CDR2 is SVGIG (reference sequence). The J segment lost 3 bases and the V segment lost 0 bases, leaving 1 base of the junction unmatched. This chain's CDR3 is CAWSVTSGGTDTQYF. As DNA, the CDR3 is TGTGCCTGGAGTGTGACTAGCGGGGGTACAGATACGCAGTATTTT.

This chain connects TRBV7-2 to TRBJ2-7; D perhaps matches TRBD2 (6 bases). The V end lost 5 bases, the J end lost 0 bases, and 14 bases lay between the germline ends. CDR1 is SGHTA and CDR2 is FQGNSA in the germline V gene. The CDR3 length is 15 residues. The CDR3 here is CASSPVPGSSYEQYF. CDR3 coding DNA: TGTGCCAGCAGCCCCGTGCCCGGGAGCTCCTACGAGCAGTACTTC. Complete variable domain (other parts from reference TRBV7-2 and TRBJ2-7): GAGVSQSPSNKVTEKGKDVELRCDPISGHTALYWYRQSLGQGLEFLIYFQGNSAPDKSGLPSDRFSAERTGGSVSTLTIQRTQQEDSAVYLCASSPVPGSSYEQYFGPGTRLTVT.

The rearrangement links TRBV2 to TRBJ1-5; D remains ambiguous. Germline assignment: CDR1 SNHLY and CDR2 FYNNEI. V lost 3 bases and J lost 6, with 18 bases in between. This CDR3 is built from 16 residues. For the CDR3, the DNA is TGTGCCAGCAGTGACTTGGGCCCCAGCCCCGGTCAGCCCCAGCATTTT. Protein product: CASSDLGPSPGQPQHF.

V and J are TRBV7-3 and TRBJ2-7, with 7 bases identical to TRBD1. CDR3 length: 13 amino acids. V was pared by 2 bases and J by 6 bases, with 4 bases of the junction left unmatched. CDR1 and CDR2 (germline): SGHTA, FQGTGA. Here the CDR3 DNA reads TGTGCCAGCAGCTTAGCGTCAGGGGGCGAGCAGTACTTC. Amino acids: CASSLASGGEQYF.

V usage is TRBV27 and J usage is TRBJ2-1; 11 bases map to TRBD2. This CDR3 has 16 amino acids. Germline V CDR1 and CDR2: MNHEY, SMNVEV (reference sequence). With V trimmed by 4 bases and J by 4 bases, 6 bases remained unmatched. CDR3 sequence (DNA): TGTGCCAGCAGTTCTAGCGGGGGGACTATATACAATGAGCAGTTCTTC. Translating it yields CASSSSGGTIYNEQFF.

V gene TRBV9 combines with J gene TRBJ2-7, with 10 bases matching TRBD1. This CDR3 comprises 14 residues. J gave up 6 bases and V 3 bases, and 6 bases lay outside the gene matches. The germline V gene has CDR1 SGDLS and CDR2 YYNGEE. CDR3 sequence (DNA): TGTGCCAGCAGCGCTTTGACAGGGGGCGGCGAGCAGTACTTC. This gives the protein CASSALTGGGEQYF.

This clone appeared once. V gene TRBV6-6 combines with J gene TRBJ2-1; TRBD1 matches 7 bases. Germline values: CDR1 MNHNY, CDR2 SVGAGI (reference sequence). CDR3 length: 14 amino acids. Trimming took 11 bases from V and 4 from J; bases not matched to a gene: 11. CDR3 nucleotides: TGTGCCGCCAAACAGGGGATGGGGTACAATGAGCAGTTCTTC. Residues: CAAKQGMGYNEQFF.

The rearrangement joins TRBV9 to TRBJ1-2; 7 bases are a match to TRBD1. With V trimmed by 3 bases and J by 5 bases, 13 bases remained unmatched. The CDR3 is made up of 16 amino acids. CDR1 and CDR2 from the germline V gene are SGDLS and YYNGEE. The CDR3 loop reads CASSGPSGQRIYGYTF. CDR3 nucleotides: TGTGCCAGCAGCGGCCCCTCGGGACAGAGAATATATGGCTACACCTTC.

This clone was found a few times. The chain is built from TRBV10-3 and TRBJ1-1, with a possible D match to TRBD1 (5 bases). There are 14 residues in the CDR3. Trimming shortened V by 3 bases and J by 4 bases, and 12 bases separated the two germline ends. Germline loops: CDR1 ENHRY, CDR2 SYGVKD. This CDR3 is CAISEGRVATEAFF. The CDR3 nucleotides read TGTGCCATCAGTGAAGGCAGGGTGGCCACTGAAGCTTTCTTT.

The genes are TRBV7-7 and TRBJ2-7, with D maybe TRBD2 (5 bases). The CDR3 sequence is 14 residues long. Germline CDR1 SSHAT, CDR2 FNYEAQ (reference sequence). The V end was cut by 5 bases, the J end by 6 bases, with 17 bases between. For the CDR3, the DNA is TGTGCCAGCAGCGCCCTCCTTTCCGGAGGCGAGCAGTACTTC. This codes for CASSALLSGGEQYF.